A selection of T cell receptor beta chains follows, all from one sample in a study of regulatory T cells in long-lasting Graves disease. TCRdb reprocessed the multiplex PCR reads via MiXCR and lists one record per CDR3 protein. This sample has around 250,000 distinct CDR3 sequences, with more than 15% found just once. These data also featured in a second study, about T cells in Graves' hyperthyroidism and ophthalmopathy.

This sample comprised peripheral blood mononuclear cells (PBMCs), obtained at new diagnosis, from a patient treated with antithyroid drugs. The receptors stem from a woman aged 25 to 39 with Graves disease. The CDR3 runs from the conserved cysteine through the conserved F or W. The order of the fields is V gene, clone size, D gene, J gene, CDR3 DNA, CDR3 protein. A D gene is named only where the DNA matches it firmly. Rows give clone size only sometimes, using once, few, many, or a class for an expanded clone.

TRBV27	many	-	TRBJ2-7	TGTGCCAGCAGTTTATCCGGGGGTGTGTACGAGCAGTACTTC	CASSLSGGVYEQYF
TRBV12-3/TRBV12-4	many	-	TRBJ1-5	TGTGCCAGCAGTCACGACCGGGTCAATCAGCCCCAGCATTTT	CASSHDRVNQPQHF
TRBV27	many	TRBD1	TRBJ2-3	TGTGCCAGCAGATCGGGACAGGTCACAGATACGCAGTATTTT	CASRSGQVTDTQYF
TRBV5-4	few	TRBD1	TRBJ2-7	TGTGCCAGCAGCTTTGGCGGACAGGGGGTCTTCCACGAGCAGTACTTC	CASSFGGQGVFHEQYF
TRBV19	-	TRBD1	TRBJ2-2	TGTGCCAGTAATCCCGGGACAGGGAACACCGGGGAGCTGTTTTTT	CASNPGTGNTGELFF
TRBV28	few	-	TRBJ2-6	TGTGCCAGCAGTTTCGGTCTGAATGGGGCCAACGTCCTGACTTTC	CASSFGLNGANVLTF
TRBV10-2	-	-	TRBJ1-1	TGCGCCAGCAGTGAGTCCGTGGCCACTGAAGCTTTCTTT	CASSESVATEAFF
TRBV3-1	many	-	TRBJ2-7	TGTGCCAGCAGCCAGGTGGTAGGGGGCTACGAGCAGTACTTC	CASSQVVGGYEQYF
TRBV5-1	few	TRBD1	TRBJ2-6	TGCGCCAGCAGCGCACCCGGGACAGGGTACTTCCTTGGGGCCAACGTCCTGACTTTC	CASSAPGTGYFLGANVLTF
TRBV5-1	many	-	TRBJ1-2	TGCGCCAGCAGCCTGAAGACCCAGGGTGGCTATGGCTACACCTTC	CASSLKTQGGYGYTF
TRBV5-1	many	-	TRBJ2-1	TGCGCCAGCAGCCGGGACTTCTCCAATGAGCAGTTCTTC	CASSRDFSNEQFF
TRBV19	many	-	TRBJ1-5	TGTGCCAGTACTAAAGGGACAAGTTTGAATCAGCCCCAGCATTTT	CASTKGTSLNQPQHF
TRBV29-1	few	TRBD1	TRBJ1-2	TGCAGCGTTGACTCCCGACAGGGGGGTTATGGCTACACCTTC	CSVDSRQGGYGYTF
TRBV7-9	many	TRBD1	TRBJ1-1	TGTGCCAGCAGCCGACAGGGGACCAACACTGAAGCTTTCTTT	CASSRQGTNTEAFF
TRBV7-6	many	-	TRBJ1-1	TGTGCCAGCAGCTTAGACGGAGGGGAATCTGAAGCTTTCTTT	CASSLDGGESEAFF
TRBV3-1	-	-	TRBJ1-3	TGTGCCAGCAGCCCAGAGGCGGACAATTGGAACACCATATATTTT	CASSPEADNWNTIYF
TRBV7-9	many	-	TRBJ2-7	TGTGCCAGCAGCTTCACAGACAGGAGCTACGAGCAGTACTTC	CASSFTDRSYEQYF
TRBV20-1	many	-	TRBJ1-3	TGCAGTGCTACCGACGTCAGAGACTCTGGAAACACCATATATTTT	CSATDVRDSGNTIYF
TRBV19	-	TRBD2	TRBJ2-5	TGTGCCAGTAGTACCCGACTAGCGGGGGCCTCGTACCAAGAGACCCAGTACTTC	CASSTRLAGASYQETQYF
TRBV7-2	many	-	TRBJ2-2	TGTGCCAGCAGCCCGACTGGGGGGGCCACCGGGGAGCTGTTTTTT	CASSPTGGATGELFF
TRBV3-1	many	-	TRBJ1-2	TGTGCCAGCAGCCAAGTTGCGGGGCGAGGCGGCTACACCTTC	CASSQVAGRGGYTF
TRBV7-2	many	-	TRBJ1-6	TGTGCCAGCAGCTTGGCCGAGAGCTCCTATAATTCACCCCTCCACTTT	CASSLAESSYNSPLHF
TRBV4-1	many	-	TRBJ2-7	TGCGCCAGCAGCCAAGGGGCAGCAGCTTCCTACGAGCAGTACTTC	CASSQGAAASYEQYF
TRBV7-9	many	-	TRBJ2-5	TGTGCCAGCAGCCCCCCAGGGTTAGAGGAGACCCAGTACTTC	CASSPPGLEETQYF
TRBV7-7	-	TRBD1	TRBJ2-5	TGTGCTAGCAGCTTGGGGACAGGGGAGCAGGAGACCCAGTACTTC	CASSLGTGEQETQYF
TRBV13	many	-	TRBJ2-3	TGTGCCAGCACCCACGCCAGGGATACGCAGTATTTT	CASTHARDTQYF
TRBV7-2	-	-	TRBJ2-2	TGTGCCAGCAGCTTTAAACCGCAGATGAACACCGGGGAGCTGTTTTTT	CASSFKPQMNTGELFF
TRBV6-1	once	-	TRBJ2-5	TGTGCCAGCAGTGGAGGAAACGAGACCCAGTACTTC	CASSGGNETQYF
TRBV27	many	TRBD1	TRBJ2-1	TGTGCCAGCAATCGACAGGGGTTGGATGAGCAGTTCTTC	CASNRQGLDEQFF
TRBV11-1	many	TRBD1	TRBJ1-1	TGTGCCAGCAGCCACAGACAGGGGGTATGGACTGAAGCTTTCTTT	CASSHRQGVWTEAFF
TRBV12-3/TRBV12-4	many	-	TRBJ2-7	TGTGCCAGCAGTCCCGGGGTAGTCGGCTACGAGCAGTACTTC	CASSPGVVGYEQYF
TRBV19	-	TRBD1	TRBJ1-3	TGTGCCAGCCGGACAGGGGGCTTTGGAAACACCATATATTTT	CASRTGGFGNTIYF
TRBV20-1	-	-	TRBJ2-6	TGCAGTGCTAGAGATGTTAAAAGGGATGGGGCCAACGTCCTGACTTTC	CSARDVKRDGANVLTF
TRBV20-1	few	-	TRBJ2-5	TGCAGTGCCATTTTCCAGGGAGAGACCCAGTACTTC	CSAIFQGETQYF
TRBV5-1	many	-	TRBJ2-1	TGCGCCAGCCGGACTAATATGGGTGAGCAGTTCTTC	CASRTNMGEQFF
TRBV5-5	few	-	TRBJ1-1	TGTGCCAGCAGCTTGGTACAGGGATTTACTGAAGCTTTCTTT	CASSLVQGFTEAFF
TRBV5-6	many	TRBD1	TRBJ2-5	TGTGCCAGCAGCTCGCCGTTCAGGGGGCATACGGATGAGACCCAGTACTTC	CASSSPFRGHTDETQYF
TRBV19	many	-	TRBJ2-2	TGTGCCAGTAGGGGGACGAACACCGGGGAGCTGTTTTTT	CASRGTNTGELFF
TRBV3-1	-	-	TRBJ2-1	TGTGCCAGCAGCCAAGTAGACGGTGAGCAGTTCTTC	CASSQVDGEQFF
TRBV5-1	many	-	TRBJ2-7	TGCGCCAGCAGCCATAACATGGAATACGAGCAGTACTTC	CASSHNMEYEQYF
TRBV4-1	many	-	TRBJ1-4	TGCGCCAGCAGCCTTCAAATGGGAACGAGTGAAAAACTGTTTTTT	CASSLQMGTSEKLFF
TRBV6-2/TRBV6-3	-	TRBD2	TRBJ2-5	TGTGCCAGCAGTGTTGTCGGGGGGGCCGAGACCCAGTACTTC	CASSVVGGAETQYF
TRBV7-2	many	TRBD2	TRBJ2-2	TGTGCCAGCAGCTTCGGCGGGGGGGCCGGGACCGGGGAGCTGTTTTTT	CASSFGGGAGTGELFF
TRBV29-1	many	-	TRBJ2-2	TGCAGCGTTGAAGTGATGGCAGGTGCGAACACCGGGGAGCTGTTTTTT	CSVEVMAGANTGELFF
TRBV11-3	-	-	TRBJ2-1	TGTGCCAGCAGCTTAAAGGGTATGTCCTACAATGAGCAGTTCTTC	CASSLKGMSYNEQFF
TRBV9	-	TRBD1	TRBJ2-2	TGTGCCAGCAGCACAATGGGACAGCCGAACACCGGGGAGCTGTTTTTT	CASSTMGQPNTGELFF
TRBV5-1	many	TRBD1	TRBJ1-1	TGCGCCAGCAGCCCGCGGTCCGGGACAGAGAAACCGAACACTGAAGCTTTCTTT	CASSPRSGTEKPNTEAFF
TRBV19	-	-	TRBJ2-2	TGTGCCAGTAGTATGCCGGGGTCCGGGGAGCTGTTTTTT	CASSMPGSGELFF
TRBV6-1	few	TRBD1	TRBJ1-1	TGTGCCAGCAGCCCTGAAGGGGGCTTCACTGAAGCTTTCTTT	CASSPEGGFTEAFF
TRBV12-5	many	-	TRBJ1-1	TGTGCTAGTGGTTTGGAGTCGCGAGGGTCCGGCACTGAAGCTTTCTTT	CASGLESRGSGTEAFF
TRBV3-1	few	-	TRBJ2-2	TGTGCCAGCAGTTCCGTTATAAGGGGGGCGAACACCGGGGAGCTGTTTTTT	CASSSVIRGANTGELFF
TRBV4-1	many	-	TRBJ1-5	TGCGCCAGCGGCACGAGGACGGATCAGCCCCAGCATTTT	CASGTRTDQPQHF
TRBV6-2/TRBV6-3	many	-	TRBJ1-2	TGTGCCAGCAGTTACGTCAGGGGTGGTTATGGCTACACCTTC	CASSYVRGGYGYTF
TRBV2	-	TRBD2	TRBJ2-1	TGTGCCAGCAAAGGGACTAGCGGGGGTCCCAATGAGCAGTTCTTC	CASKGTSGGPNEQFF
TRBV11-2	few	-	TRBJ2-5	TGTGCCAGCAGCTTCAGGGGAGAGACCCAGTACTTC	CASSFRGETQYF